The 25 T cell receptor beta chains presented below share a single source sample, sequenced in a study of tumor-infiltrating lymphocytes in primary liver carcinoma. Scientists recovered RNA and DNA together from roughly 21-30 mg of unsorted bulk tissue. Using a constant-region primer together with ProtoScript II reverse transcriptase, TCR beta cDNA was made from about 500 ng of total RNA. It was through three nested multiplex PCR rounds of slightly modified ARM-PCR that TCR beta libraries arose. Amplification in the first two PCR rounds was performed using TRBV1-TRBV30 forward primers and a C-beta reverse primer for 9 to 11 cycles each. TCRdb redid the calling of the multiplex PCR reads with MiXCR, one entry per CDR3 protein. The table shows more than 40,000 distinct CDR3 sequences, with just over 70% occurring only once. The sequenced sample consisted of liver tumor tissue from sampling region 5. Documented subset: tumor region T5, tumor centre. These receptors all stem from a man aged 40-50 years with primary liver carcinoma and hepatitis B virus infection.

V is TRBV4-1 and J is TRBJ1-2; 8 bases are a match to TRBD1. The germline gives CDR1 MGHRA, CDR2 YSYEKL. Trimming removed 0 bases from V and 2 bases from J; junction bases left unmatched: 8. The CDR3 has 17 amino acids. The CDR3 DNA reads TGCGCCAGCAGCCAAGAAGTCAACAGGGGGAGGAACTATGGCTACACCTTC. Its translation is CASSQEVNRGRNYGYTF.

The chain couples TRBV20-1 to TRBJ1-4, with 12 bases identical to TRBD1. Germline V gives CDR1 DFQATT, CDR2 SNEGSKA (reference sequence). CDR3 length: 18 residues. The V segment lost 3 bases and the J segment 4 bases; nucleotides outside the gene matches: 12. CDR3 in DNA: TGCAGTGCTAGCGCCCTCGGGACAGGGGGCTCCCTTAATGAAAAACTGTTTTTT. Protein: CSASALGTGGSLNEKLFF.

By frequency in the sample, this clonotype is medium-sized. The chain combines TRBV6-5 with TRBJ2-6; 8 bases match TRBD1. The germline CDR1 and CDR2 sequences are MNHEY and SVGAGI. This CDR3 region has 17 residues. V lost 6 bases to trimming and J lost 0 bases; unmatched junction nucleotides: 7. CDR3 loop: CASRLGQGSSGANVLTF. The CDR3 DNA is TGTGCCAGCAGATTAGGACAGGGATCCTCTGGGGCCAACGTCCTGACTTTC.

This clonotype was observed many times. J is TRBJ2-7 and V is TRBV6-1; 13 bases are shared with TRBD2. This CDR3 comprises 17 residues. The ends lost 6 bases at V and 8 bases at J; junction bases unmatched: 16. Germline V gene sequence: CDR1 MNHNS, CDR2 SASEGT. As DNA, the CDR3 is TGTGCCAGCAGATGGGGGACTAGCGGGATAACTACGTATAAGCAGTACTTC. It specifies CASRWGTSGITTYKQYF.

Comment on this clonotype: The junction does not match germline at one end; this may be a read error. The CDR3 DNA reads TGTGCCAGTAGCCCCGCGGGTGGAAACGCCATATATTTT. Protein sequence: CASSPAGGNAIYF. The V and J genes are TRBV6-5 and TRBJ1-3; D is undetermined. CDR1 MNHEY and CDR2 SVGAGI come from the germline V gene. The CDR3 runs to 13 residues.

This clonotype was seen at least ten times. The rearrangement joins TRBV5-1 to TRBJ2-7; either TRBD1 or TRBD2 may fit D (5 bases each). In germline, CDR1 is SGHRS, CDR2 YFSETQ. The CDR3 consists of 13 residues. V was cut by 5 bases and J by 3 bases, with 12 bases left in between. This chain's CDR3 is CASRSGGGYEQYF. The CDR3 bases are TGCGCCAGCAGAAGTGGGGGTGGCTACGAGCAGTACTTC.

The chain links TRBV6-6 to TRBJ2-3, with 7 nucleotides matching TRBD1. The CDR3 is made up of 15 amino acids. Germline values: CDR1 MNHNY, CDR2 SVGAGI (reference sequence). V dropped 5 bases and J dropped 2; count of bases not matched to a gene: 7. The CDR3: CASSLIGTVTDTQYF. CDR3 bases: TGTGCCAGCAGTCTCATAGGGACAGTCACAGATACGCAGTATTTT.

As concerns this clonotype: The CDR3 does not close with the conserved phenylalanine or tryptophan, likely indicating a read error. The DNA is omitted, as the CDR3 cannot be located on it reliably, and the CDR3 follows TCRdb's listing. The chain links TRBV12-3 or TRBV12-4 to TRBJ1-1; the DNA was not compared with TRBD1, the D call given in the table. Inclusive of both ends, the CDR3 amounts to 14 amino acids. The CDR3 sequence: CASSPRGSKTETFL.

Many counts were recorded for this clonotype. The chain uses TRBV19 and TRBJ2-1; a possible D gene is TRBD1 (6 bases). The CDR3 is 16 residues long. The V gene lost 3 bases and the J gene lost 4 bases, with 16 bases spanning the gap. From germline, CDR1 is LNHDA and CDR2 SQIVND (reference sequence). The CDR3 region is CASSIAGTSEYNEQFF. The DNA of the CDR3 is TGTGCCAGTAGTATCGCCGGGACAAGCGAATACAATGAGCAGTTCTTC.

The chain couples TRBV20-1 to TRBJ2-5; 8 bases are a match to TRBD2. V was pared by 3 bases and J by 0 bases, with 3 bases of the junction left unmatched. The CDR3 length is 14 residues. Looked up from germline, CDR1 is DFQATT and CDR2 is SNEGSKA (reference sequence). CDR3 nucleotides: TGCAGTGCTAGGGTAGCGGGGTACCAAGAGACCCAGTACTTC. Amino acids: CSARVAGYQETQYF.

The chain employs TRBV14 and TRBJ2-7, with D possibly called TRBD1 or TRBD2 (5 bases each). With 5 bases removed from V and 9 bases from J, the gap between germline ends came to 17 bases. This CDR3 region has 13 residues. CDR1 SGHDN and CDR2 FVKESK come from the germline V gene. CDR3 coding DNA: TGTGCCAGCAGCTCGGGACCCCAGAGGGGGCAGTACTTC. As protein: CASSSGPQRGQYF.

Worth noting for this clonotype: At one boundary the junction diverges from the germline segment, which might be a read error. The chain recombines TRBV29-1 with TRBJ1-3; the D is unclear. From germline, CDR1 is SQVTM and CDR2 ANQGSEA. This CDR3 is built from 13 residues. The chain's CDR3 is CGVGARYGNTIYF. CDR3 coding DNA: TGCGGCGTCGGAGCTCGGTATGGAAACACCATATATTTT.

For this clonotype: Germline and junction disagree at one end, which may indicate a read error. This chain links TRBV4-2 with TRBJ2-5; no reliable D call. The CDR3 runs to 14 residues. Germline CDR1 LGHNA, CDR2 YNFKEQ. The CDR3 region is CASSRAADQETQYF. The CDR3 nucleotides read TGTGCCAGTAGCCGGGCGGCAGACCAAGAGACCCAGTACTTC.

The V and J genes are TRBV11-2 and TRBJ1-2; tentatively, D is TRBD1 (5 bases). The CDR3 spans 13 residues. With 6 bases removed from V and 5 bases from J, the gap between germline ends came to 13 bases. Germline V CDR1 and CDR2: SGHAT, FQNNGV. CDR3 sequence reads: CASSSGTEYGYTF. For the CDR3, the DNA is TGTGCCAGCAGTTCCGGGACGGAATATGGCTACACCTTC.

The rearrangement joins TRBV11-2 to TRBJ2-7, with D perhaps matching TRBD2 (6 bases). V was trimmed by 4 bases and J by 8 bases, leaving 18 bases between them. Germline lookup yields CDR1 SGHAT and CDR2 FQNNGV. CDR3 length: 14 amino acids. CDR3 DNA sequence: TGTGCCAGCAGCTCTGGCGGGGCGTGGTACAAGCAGTACTTC. It translates to CASSSGGAWYKQYF.

This clonotype has only one observation. A much more abundant neighbour one base away suggests this may be a read error. The V and J genes are TRBV28 and TRBJ1-6; D is perhaps TRBD1 (6 bases). This CDR3 has 16 amino acids. Germline V gives CDR1 MDHEN, CDR2 SYDVKM. CDR3 nucleotide sequence: TGTGCCAGCAGGTACAGGGAAAGGGTGGAGGAATCACCCTTCCACTTT. Its translation: CASRYRERVEESPFHF.

The V and J genes are TRBV6-2 or TRBV6-3 and TRBJ2-7, with 10 nucleotides matching TRBD1. Germline loops: CDR1 MNHEY, CDR2 SVGEGT. Germline trimming cut 7 bases from V and 5 bases from J; bases unmatched to any gene: 8. The CDR3 has 14 residues. As DNA, the CDR3 is TGTGCCAGCAAAGATCGGGACAGGGGAGACGAGCAGTACTTC. Amino acid sequence: CASKDRDRGDEQYF.

This clonotype has only one observation. No conserved phenylalanine or tryptophan ends this CDR3, so it is likely a read error. This chain joins TRBV12-3 or TRBV12-4 and TRBJ2-2, with 7 bases fitting TRBD2. Unmatched junction bases numbered 11, after V lost 10 bases and J lost 3 bases. This CDR3 comprises 15 residues. This chain's CDR3 is CAISRSGTDTGELFL. CDR3 nucleotides: TGTGCCATCAGCCGAAGCGGGACTGACACCGGGGAGCTGTTTTTG.

This clonotype was recorded at least ten times. The chain uses TRBV29-1 and TRBJ1-2, with D unclear. The CDR3 covers 8 residues. The germline V gene encodes CDR1 SQVTM and CDR2 ANQGSEA. V was cut by 7 bases and J by 6 bases, with 3 bases left in between. In nucleotides, the CDR3 is TGCAGCGCAAATGGCTACACCTTC. It specifies CSANGYTF.

This clonotype has a count of ten or more. This chain joins TRBV5-1 and TRBJ2-3; 10 bases agree with TRBD2. J lost 1 base, V lost 2 bases, and 1 base had no gene match. This CDR3 comprises 15 residues. Germline values: CDR1 SGHRS, CDR2 YFSETQ. The CDR3: CASSLAGGRTDTQYF. The CDR3 DNA reads TGCGCCAGCAGCTTAGCGGGAGGGCGCACAGATACGCAGTATTTT.

This clonotype has a count of ten or more. This chain uses TRBV6-1 with TRBJ1-2; D might be TRBD1 (6 bases). Germline assignment: CDR1 MNHNS and CDR2 SASEGT. The V and J ends lost 7 bases and 7 bases respectively, with 16 bases between them. This CDR3 spans 13 amino acids. In DNA, the CDR3 is TGTGCCAGCACCGAACGGGGGGCGGTTGGCTACACCTTC. Amino acids: CASTERGAVGYTF.

The V call is TRBV4-2, the J call TRBJ2-3, with 8 nucleotides matching TRBD2. The CDR3 has 17 amino acids. CDR1 and CDR2 from the germline V gene are LGHNA and YNFKEQ. With 11 bases clipped from V and 2 bases from J, the junction kept 18 bases outside the gene matches. CDR3 protein: CADSPGLAGRLTDTQYF. CDR3 in DNA: TGTGCCGACAGCCCTGGACTAGCTGGCCGCCTCACAGATACGCAGTATTTT.

This clonotype appeared a single time. This may come from a read error, since a much larger clone is one base off. For the CDR3, the DNA is TGTGACAGCAGCATAGGGGGCGGCTCACCGAATACGCAGTATTTT. Its translation: CDSSIGGGSPNTQYF. The gene calls are TRBV5-4 and TRBJ2-3; TRBD1 aligns across 7 bases. The CDR3 contains 15 residues. Germline CDR1 reads SGHNT; CDR2 reads YYREEE (reference sequence).

There are a few counts of this clonotype. A much larger clonotype is one base distant, so this may be a read error. The rearrangement uses TRBV7-8 and TRBJ1-1, with D perhaps matching TRBD1 (5 bases). The CDR3 sequence is 15 residues long. In germline, CDR1 is SGHVS, CDR2 FQNEAQ. The CDR3 here is CASSLGGRVNAEAFF. The CDR3 coding sequence is TGTGCCAGCAGCTTAGGGGGGAGGGTGAACGCTGAAGCTTTCTTT.

Of note for this clonotype: At one boundary the junction diverges from the germline segment, which might be a read error. The V call is TRBV11-2, the J call TRBJ2-1, with D perhaps matching TRBD2 (5 bases). The CDR3 totals 15 residues. CDR1 is SGHAT, CDR2 FQNNGV, per germline. DNA for the CDR3: TGTGCCAGCAGCATAGCGACGGGCAGTTACAATGAGCAGTTCTTT. Its protein is CASSIATGSYNEQFF.